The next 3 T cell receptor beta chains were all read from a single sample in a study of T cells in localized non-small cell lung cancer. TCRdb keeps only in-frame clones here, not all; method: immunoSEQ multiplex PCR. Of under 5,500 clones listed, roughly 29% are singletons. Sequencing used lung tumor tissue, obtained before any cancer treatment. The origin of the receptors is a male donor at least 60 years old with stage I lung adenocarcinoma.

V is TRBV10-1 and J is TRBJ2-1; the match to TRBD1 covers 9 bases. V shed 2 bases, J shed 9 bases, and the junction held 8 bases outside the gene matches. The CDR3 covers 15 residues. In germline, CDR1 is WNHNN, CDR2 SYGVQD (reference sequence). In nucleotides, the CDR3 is TGCGCCAGCAGTGAGGGGGACAGGGTACGCGGTGAGCAGTTCTTC. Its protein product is CASSEGDRVRGEQFF.

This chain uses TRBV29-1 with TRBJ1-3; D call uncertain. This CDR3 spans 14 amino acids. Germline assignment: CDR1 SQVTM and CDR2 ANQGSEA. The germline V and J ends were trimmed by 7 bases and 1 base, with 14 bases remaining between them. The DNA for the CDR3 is TGCAGCGCCTTAAATTACAGTTCTGGAAACACCATATATTTT. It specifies CSALNYSSGNTIYF.

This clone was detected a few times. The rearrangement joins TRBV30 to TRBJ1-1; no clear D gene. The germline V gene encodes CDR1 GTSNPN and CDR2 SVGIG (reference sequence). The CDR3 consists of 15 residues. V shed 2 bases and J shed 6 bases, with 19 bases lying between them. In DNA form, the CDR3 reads TGTGCCTGGAGTCGCGGAGGAATTTGGCTCCCTGAAGCTTTCTTT. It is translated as CAWSRGGIWLPEAFF.